This passage covers 11 T cell receptor beta chains from one sample sequenced in a study of blood T cell repertoires in COVID-19. The assay was immunoSEQ multiplex PCR, and TCRdb's table has in-frame clones only and misses some. Among fewer than 150,000 clones, 65% to 85% were seen once, and the ten largest hold less than 2%. The specimen was peripheral blood. The source is a man aged 50-60 years with acute or convalescent COVID-19.

The rearrangement joins TRBV6-2 or TRBV6-3 to TRBJ2-3; 8 bases line up with TRBD2. V lost 5 bases to trimming and J lost 3 bases; unmatched junction nucleotides: 10. The CDR3 sequence is 16 residues long. Germline CDR1 MNHEY, CDR2 SVGEGT. The CDR3 region is CASSSGGAPRTDTQYF. Here the CDR3 DNA reads TGTGCCAGCAGTAGCGGGGGAGCTCCGAGGACAGATACGCAGTATTTT.

Here the CDR3 reads CASSLRGPGEKLFF. The CDR3 region has the DNA TGTGCCAGCAGTTTAAGGGGGCCTGGTGAAAAACTGTTTTTT. The chain combines TRBV27 with TRBJ1-4; 7 bases are a match to TRBD1. This CDR3 has 14 amino acids. V dropped 2 bases and J dropped 7; count of bases not matched to a gene: 4. Germline V gene data show CDR1 as MNHEY and CDR2 as SMNVEV (reference sequence). Full variable domain (rest looked up from reference TRBV27 and TRBJ1-4): EAQVTQNPRYLITVTGKKLTVTCSQNMNHEYMSWYRQDPGLGLRQIYYSMNVEVTDKGDVPEGYKVSRKEKRNFPLILESPSPNQTSLYFCASSLRGPGEKLFFGSGTQLSVL.

V gene TRBV21-1 combines with J gene TRBJ1-5; the listed D gene, TRBD1, was not tested against the DNA. TRBV21-1 is reported as a pseudogene. CDR3 length: 18 amino acids. The CDR3 coding sequence is TGTGCCAGCAGCGGTGAGGGACAGGGGGATTCAGGGAATCAGCCCCAGCATTTT. Protein: CASSGEGQGDSGNQPQHF.

The V gene is TRBV7-8, the J gene TRBJ2-2; 13 bases fit TRBD2. Trimming cost V 5 bases and J 0 bases; bases outside gene matches: 6. Per germline, CDR1 SGHVS and CDR2 FQNEAQ. The CDR3 totals 18 residues. The CDR3 nucleotides are TGTGCCAGCAGCCCCCGACTAGCGGGGGGAACGAACACCGGGGAGCTGTTTTTT. It yields the protein CASSPRLAGGTNTGELFF.

The chain has TRBV5-4 and TRBJ1-4; D is possibly TRBD1 (5 bases). Per the germline V gene, CDR1 is SGHNT and CDR2 is YYREEE (reference sequence). The CDR3 loop spans 16 amino acids. The germline V and J ends were trimmed by 4 bases and 5 bases, with 18 bases remaining between them. CDR3 nucleotides: TGTGCCAGCAGCCCCGGCGGTAGGTCAGGGAATGAAAAACTGTTTTTT. Encoded protein: CASSPGGRSGNEKLFF.

V gene TRBV24-1 combines with J gene TRBJ2-1; D is perhaps TRBD1 (5 bases). V lost 2 bases and J lost 8, with 9 bases in between. This CDR3 is 13 amino acids long. Germline values: CDR1 KGHDR, CDR2 SFDVKD. This CDR3 is CATSDSGFDEQFF. CDR3 DNA sequence: TGTGCCACCAGTGATTCAGGGTTTGATGAGCAGTTCTTC.

This chain connects TRBV19 to TRBJ2-2; D may be TRBD2 (5 bases). CDR3 size: 14 residues. Germline CDR1 reads LNHDA; CDR2 reads SQIVND (reference sequence). The V end was cut by 1 base, the J end by 4 bases, with 7 bases between. CDR3 region: CASSIGGFTGELFF. The CDR3 DNA is TGTGCCAGTAGTATAGGCGGGTTCACCGGGGAGCTGTTTTTT.

This sequence joins TRBV5-6 and TRBJ1-2, with 7 nucleotides matching TRBD1. V trimming: 0 bases; J trimming: 8 bases; junction bases outside the gene matches: 1. Germline values: CDR1 SGHDT, CDR2 YYEEEE. The CDR3 runs 12 residues. The CDR3 DNA is TGTGCCAGCAGCTTGGACAGGGGAGGCTACACCTTC. This codes for CASSLDRGGYTF. Filled out from reference TRBV5-6 and TRBJ1-2, the complete variable domain reads DAGVTQSPTHLIKTRGQQVTLRCSPKSGHDTVSWYQQALGQGPQFIFQYYEEEERQRGNFPDRFSGHQFPNYSSELNVNALLLGDSALYLCASSLDRGGYTFGSGTRLTVV.

The chain has TRBV2 and TRBJ1-2; 8 bases agree with TRBD1. This CDR3 comprises 12 residues. Losses at the gene ends were 7 bases for V and 8 bases for J; bases not matched to a gene: 6. Germline CDR1 SNHLY, CDR2 FYNNEI. CDR3 in DNA: TGTGCCAGCACCGAGAGGGACAGGGGCTACACCTTC. As protein: CASTERDRGYTF.

This clone was seen more than once but under ten times. The chain joins TRBV5-1 to TRBJ1-2, with D possibly TRBD1 on 6 matching bases. Germline V gene sequence: CDR1 SGHRS, CDR2 YFSETQ. V lost 4 bases, J lost 8 bases, and 15 bases lay in between. This CDR3 is built from 13 residues. The CDR3 here is CASSDSQGLGYTF. CDR3 nucleotide sequence: TGCGCCAGCAGCGACAGCCAGGGGCTCGGCTACACCTTC.

This sequence joins TRBV7-3 and TRBJ1-6, with TRBD1 matching over 9 bases. V was clipped by 4 bases and J by 7 bases; unmatched bases: 5. The germline V gene has CDR1 SGHTA and CDR2 FQGTGA. The CDR3 is 15 residues long. CDR3 coding DNA: TGTGCCAGCAGCTCCCGGGACAGGGACAATTCACCCCTCCACTTT. Translating gives CASSSRDRDNSPLHF. Based on the CDR3 plus reference TRBV7-3 and TRBJ1-6, the full variable domain is GAGVSQTPSNKVTEKGKYVELRCDPISGHTALYWYRQSLGQGPEFLIYFQGTGAADDSGLPNDRFFAVRPEGSVSTLKIQRTERGDSAVYLCASSSRDRDNSPLHFGNGTRLTVT.